These 14 T cell receptor beta chains share one sample of origin, sequenced in a study of blood T cell repertoires in COVID-19 (dated by TCRdb to about 2020). Library creation used the immunoSEQ multiplex PCR assay. TCRdb's version of the immuneACCESS table is confined to in-frame rearrangements and falls short of the full clone set. An unresolved V gene accounts for under half of the shortfall where checked; the remainder is of unknown origin. This sample gives over 100,000 clones in total; less than 85% of them show up just once. 10% to 15% of the sample is taken by the ten largest. The sequencing sample was made of peripheral blood. The receptors originated from a woman aged 55 to 70 with acute or convalescent COVID-19.

This chain links TRBV12-5 with TRBJ1-1, with D perhaps TRBD1 (6 bases). V lost 6 bases to trimming and J lost 5 bases, with 19 bases between them. CDR3 length: 15 amino acids. Germline V gene sequence: CDR1 LGHNT, CDR2 FRNRAP. CDR3 coding DNA: TGTGCTAGTGGACCAATTGACAGGTCGGAGACTGAAGCTTTCTTT. Amino acid sequence: CASGPIDRSETEAFF.

The chain carries TRBV30 and TRBJ1-3; 7 bases match TRBD1. Germline V gene data show CDR1 as GTSNPN and CDR2 as SVGIG (reference sequence). Unmatched junction bases numbered 12, after V lost 4 bases and J lost 9 bases. There are 14 residues in the CDR3. CDR3 in amino acids: CAWTPAGQIFTIYF. DNA of the CDR3: TGTGCCTGGACACCCGCGGGACAGATTTTCACCATATATTTT.

The rearrangement uses TRBV23-1 and TRBJ1-2, with 9 bases identical to TRBD1. TRBV23-1 carries the ORF label, with uncertain function. This CDR3 is 16 amino acids long. J gave up 0 bases and V 8 bases, and 10 bases lay outside the gene matches. Here the CDR3 DNA reads TGCGCCAGCTGTAACAGGGGGCCCTCAGCTAACTATGGCTACACCTTC. Protein product: CASCNRGPSANYGYTF.

The J gene is TRBJ1-1, the V gene TRBV20-1; D is undetermined. The CDR3 extends over 14 amino acids. Germline values: CDR1 DFQATT, CDR2 SNEGSKA (reference sequence). Trimming stripped 3 bases from V and 4 bases from J, with 15 bases between. The DNA for the CDR3 is TGCAGTGCTAGTGGCGGGGAAGTTGGCACTGAAGCTTTCTTT. Amino acid sequence: CSASGGEVGTEAFF.

The J gene is TRBJ2-7, the V gene TRBV28, with TRBD1 identical over 9 bases. The CDR3 is 15 amino acids. Trimming took 5 bases from V and 1 from J; bases not matched to a gene: 6. Per germline, CDR1 MDHEN and CDR2 SYDVKM. The CDR3 coding sequence is TGTGCCAGCAGTCGCCGGGACAGGGAATCCTACGAGCAGTACTTC. It translates to CASSRRDRESYEQYF. The full variable domain, with the rest looked up from reference TRBV28 and TRBJ2-7, is DVKVTQSSRYLVKRTGEKVFLECVQDMDHENMFWYRQDPGLGLRLIYFSYDVKMKEKGDIPEGYSVSREKKERFSLILESASTNQTSMYLCASSRRDRESYEQYFGPGTRLTVT.

This chain links TRBV18 with TRBJ1-2; the D is unclear. The CDR3 totals 16 residues. The germline V gene encodes CDR1 KGHSH and CDR2 LQKENI. V dropped 1 base and J dropped 0 bases, with 12 bases sitting between them. The CDR3 spells CASSPLEERPNYGYTF. CDR3 coding DNA: TGTGCCAGCTCACCACTAGAGGAGCGACCTAACTATGGCTACACCTTC.

This chain connects TRBV6-1 to TRBJ1-2; the D is unclear. Trimming cost V 2 bases and J 8 bases, with 12 bases left between them. Germline CDR1 MNHNS, CDR2 SASEGT. The CDR3 extends over 13 amino acids. The chain's CDR3 is CASSEYRERGYTF. DNA for the CDR3: TGTGCCAGCAGTGAATACCGGGAACGAGGCTACACCTTC.

The V and J genes are TRBV20-1 and TRBJ2-1; 9 bases fit TRBD2. V shed 3 bases and J 4 bases; nucleotides not matched to a gene: 10. This CDR3 region has 16 residues. Looked up from germline, CDR1 is DFQATT and CDR2 is SNEGSKA (reference sequence). CDR3 residues: CSASSKRGAPYNEQFF. For the CDR3, the DNA is TGCAGTGCTAGTAGTAAGCGGGGGGCCCCATACAATGAGCAGTTCTTC.

J is TRBJ2-2 and V is TRBV11-3, with D perhaps matching TRBD2 (6 bases). Trimming took off 3 bases at V and 3 bases at J, with 11 bases between the two ends. CDR3 length equals 15 residues. Germline V CDR1 and CDR2: SGHNT, YENEEA. The CDR3 coding sequence is TGTGCCAGCAGCTTGGGGCGGGGTTACACCGGGGAGCTGTTTTTT. This codes for CASSLGRGYTGELFF.

The chain has TRBV6-5 and TRBJ1-2, with 11 bases that match TRBD1. The CDR3 is made up of 15 amino acids. V trimming: 0 bases; J trimming: 8 bases; junction bases outside the gene matches: 5. Germline CDR1 reads MNHEY; CDR2 reads SVGAGI. This chain's CDR3 is CASSYSGQGVEGYTF. The CDR3 region has the DNA TGTGCCAGCAGTTACTCGGGACAGGGGGTGGAGGGCTACACCTTC.

This rearrangement joins TRBV25-1 to TRBJ2-5; D is ambiguous. The CDR3 runs 11 residues. CDR1 is MGHDK and CDR2 is SYGVNS in the germline V gene. The V and J ends lost 11 bases and 4 bases respectively, with 11 bases between them. CDR3 region: CAPEKRETQYF. DNA of the CDR3: TGTGCCCCCGAGAAGAGAGAGACCCAGTACTTC.

This chain connects TRBV2 to TRBJ1-2, with D uncertain. V lost 6 bases, J lost 3 bases, and 14 bases lay in between. There are 14 residues in the CDR3. CDR1 is SNHLY, CDR2 FYNNEI, per germline. In DNA, the CDR3 is TGTGCCAGCAGCCCCGAGGGTCCGGACTATGGCTACACCTTC. Its protein product is CASSPEGPDYGYTF.

A single count supports this clone. The chain has TRBV5-1 and TRBJ1-1; 9 bases line up with TRBD1. This CDR3 has 13 residues. The V segment lost 4 bases and the J segment 10 bases; nucleotides outside the gene matches: 8. The germline V gene encodes CDR1 SGHRS and CDR2 YFSETQ. DNA for the CDR3: TGCGCCAGCAGCCCGGGACAGGGCATAGGAGCTTTCTTT. Its protein is CASSPGQGIGAFF.

This clone was seen only a few times. The CDR3 bases are TGTGCCAGCAGCCCTAGCGGGGGGGCCTACACCGGGGAGCTGTTTTTT. Amino acid sequence: CASSPSGGAYTGELFF. The chain uses TRBV7-7 and TRBJ2-2, with TRBD2 identical over 12 bases. The germline CDR1 and CDR2 sequences are SSHAT and FNYEAQ (reference sequence). The CDR3 is made up of 16 amino acids. J was trimmed by 3 bases and V by 5 bases; bases with no gene match: 4.